Following are 30 T cell receptor beta chains from one sample sequenced in a study of T cell responses to AZD1222 COVID-19 vaccine. Libraries were prepared by immunoSEQ multiplex PCR; TCRdb keeps only in-frame clonotypes and omits some of them. The sample yields just under 90,000 clones, around 90% seen once. Sequencing was performed on peripheral blood, taken on day 0 of AZD1222 vaccination. The receptors were gathered from an adult in good health.

Only a few counts were recorded for this clone. The chain recombines TRBV9 with TRBJ1-3; D is possibly TRBD1 (5 bases). Trimming shortened V by 0 bases and J by 4 bases, and 11 bases separated the two germline ends. There are 15 residues in the CDR3. Germline-derived CDR1 and CDR2 are SGDLS and YYNGEE. This chain's CDR3 is CASSVGLEGGNTIYF. As DNA, the CDR3 is TGTGCCAGCAGCGTAGGACTAGAGGGGGGAAACACCATATATTTT.

The chain joins TRBV28 to TRBJ2-7, with 7 positions matching TRBD2. The V gene's germline CDR1 is MDHEN and CDR2 SYDVKM. Trimming cost V 1 base and J 2 bases; bases outside gene matches: 2. This CDR3 is 14 amino acids long. CDR3 residues: CASSLFAGAYEQYF. CDR3 nucleotides: TGTGCCAGCAGTTTATTCGCGGGAGCCTACGAGCAGTACTTC. The full variable domain, rest sourced from reference TRBV28 and TRBJ2-7, is DVKVTQSSRYLVKRTGEKVFLECVQDMDHENMFWYRQDPGLGLRLIYFSYDVKMKEKGDIPEGYSVSREKKERFSLILESASTNQTSMYLCASSLFAGAYEQYFGPGTRLTVT.

The genes are TRBV5-8 and TRBJ2-2; D may be TRBD1 (7 bases). V lost 4 bases, J lost 2 bases, and 15 bases lay in between. Per the germline V gene, CDR1 is SGHTS and CDR2 is YDEGEE. CDR3 size: 16 residues. CDR3 sequence: CASSDYRGGNTGELFF. CDR3 DNA: TGTGCCAGCAGCGACTACAGGGGAGGTAACACCGGGGAGCTGTTTTTT.

CDR3 in DNA: TGTGCCACCAGTGTCCTGGACAGAACCTACTCCTACGAGCAGTACTTC. Translated: CATSVLDRTYSYEQYF. V and J are TRBV24-1 and TRBJ2-7; D may be TRBD1 (6 bases). Per germline, CDR1 KGHDR and CDR2 SFDVKD. The CDR3 is made up of 16 amino acids. The V gene lost 5 bases and the J gene lost 0 bases, with 16 bases spanning the gap.

This chain joins TRBV25-1 and TRBJ2-3, with a tentative D call TRBD2 (6 bases). CDR3 size: 14 residues. V gave up 3 bases and J gave up 4 bases, with 11 bases separating them. CDR1 is MGHDK, CDR2 SYGVNS, per germline. CDR3 coding DNA: TGTGCCAGCAGTGAGGGAGGATTTGCAGATACGCAGTATTTT. This encodes CASSEGGFADTQYF.

The rearrangement uses TRBV2 and TRBJ2-3; TRBD2 matches 8 bases. CDR3 length: 15 residues. Unmatched junction bases numbered 8, after V lost 5 bases and J lost 4 bases. Germline V gene data show CDR1 as SNHLY and CDR2 as FYNNEI. CDR3 residues: CASSSSGTRADTQYF. CDR3 bases: TGTGCCAGCAGTTCCTCCGGGACTAGAGCAGATACGCAGTATTTT.

V is TRBV18 and J is TRBJ2-5, with 10 bases aligning to TRBD2. This CDR3 spans 17 amino acids. V was clipped by 3 bases and J by 1 base; unmatched bases: 8. Germline values: CDR1 KGHSH, CDR2 LQKENI. This CDR3 is CASSPMASGSSQETQYF. The CDR3 nucleotides are TGTGCCAGCTCACCTATGGCTAGCGGGAGTTCCCAAGAGACCCAGTACTTC.

The chain couples TRBV30 to TRBJ1-5, with D perhaps matching TRBD1 (6 bases). Looked up from germline, CDR1 is GTSNPN and CDR2 is SVGIG (reference sequence). The CDR3 is 17 amino acids. Trimming took off 3 bases at V and 0 bases at J, with 18 bases between the two ends. The CDR3 DNA follows: TGTGCCTGGAGCCGGGGGGCGATTGTTTATAGCAATCAGCCCCAGCATTTT. Translating gives CAWSRGAIVYSNQPQHF.

This chain uses TRBV6-2 or TRBV6-3 with TRBJ2-7, with 15 nucleotides matching TRBD2. Germline loops: CDR1 MNHEY, CDR2 SVGEGT. The CDR3 has 19 amino acids. With 5 bases clipped from V and 0 bases from J, the junction kept 11 bases outside the gene matches. The CDR3 here is CASSLSAGTSGRNSYEQYF. CDR3 coding DNA: TGTGCCAGCAGTCTATCGGCCGGGACTAGCGGGAGGAACTCCTACGAGCAGTACTTC.

The rearrangement uses TRBV15 and TRBJ1-1, with D uncertain. Trimming pared 1 base from V and 4 bases from J, leaving 16 bases between. The germline CDR1 and CDR2 sequences are LNHNV and YYDKDF (reference sequence). The CDR3 runs to 16 residues. CDR3 sequence (DNA): TGTGCCACCAGCAGAGTACGAATGGCGGTAACCACTGAAGCTTTCTTT. This translates into CATSRVRMAVTTEAFF.

The V and J genes are TRBV28 and TRBJ2-5; 9 bases fit TRBD1. The CDR3 extends over 14 amino acids. V lost 4 bases to trimming and J lost 5 bases; unmatched junction nucleotides: 5. Germline V CDR1 and CDR2: MDHEN, SYDVKM. The CDR3 region has the DNA TGTGCCAGCAGTTCCAACAGGGGGCTGGAGACCCAGTACTTC. Translated, it gives CASSSNRGLETQYF.

This chain links TRBV6-5 with TRBJ1-6; the match to TRBD1 covers 9 bases. CDR1 is MNHEY and CDR2 is SVGAGI in the germline V gene. There are 15 residues in the CDR3. J lost 6 bases, V lost 5 bases, and 5 bases had no gene match. The CDR3 here is CASSPGQGFNSPLHF. In DNA, the CDR3 is TGTGCCAGCAGTCCGGGACAGGGTTTTAATTCACCCCTCCACTTT.

This clone was counted only a few times. The DNA of the CDR3 is TGTGCCAGCAGTGAAGTCGGACAGGGGCTGGGTGGCTACACCTTC. Translation: CASSEVGQGLGGYTF. The chain recombines TRBV2 with TRBJ1-2; 9 bases are shared with TRBD1. The V segment lost 1 base and the J segment 7 bases; nucleotides outside the gene matches: 7. The germline gives CDR1 SNHLY, CDR2 FYNNEI. The CDR3 is 15 residues long.

This chain connects TRBV6-2 or TRBV6-3 to TRBJ2-7; D might be TRBD1 (6 bases). Germline loops: CDR1 MNHEY, CDR2 SVGEGT. The V gene lost 5 bases and the J gene lost 0 bases, with 17 bases spanning the gap. The CDR3 totals 16 residues. DNA for the CDR3: TGTGCCAGCAGTACCCCGGGACACAGGAGCTCCTACGAGCAGTACTTC. This sequence encodes CASSTPGHRSSYEQYF.

This CDR3 reads CASSRDPLSNQPQHF. CDR3 coding DNA: TGTGCCAGTAGCCGGGACCCTCTTAGCAATCAGCCCCAGCATTTT. The V and J genes are TRBV19 and TRBJ1-5; possible D gene TRBD1, 5 bases. Germline-derived CDR1 and CDR2 are LNHDA and SQIVND (reference sequence). CDR3 length: 15 residues. The ends were cut back, 6 bases at V and 0 bases at J, with 12 bases in the middle.

In this sample, this clone turned up once. The chain joins TRBV7-9 to TRBJ2-7; no clear D gene. CDR1 and CDR2 (germline): SEHNR, FQNEAQ (reference sequence). This CDR3 has 12 amino acids. The V end lost 6 bases, the J end lost 5 bases, and 11 bases lay between the germline ends. CDR3 DNA sequence: TGTGCCAGCAGTCTAGGGTTGCACGAGCAGTACTTC. It specifies CASSLGLHEQYF. Full variable domain (missing parts from reference TRBV7-9 and TRBJ2-7): DTGVSQNPRHKITKRGQNVTFRCDPISEHNRLYWYRQTLGQGPEFLTYFQNEAQLEKSRLLSDRFSAERPKGSFSTLEIQRTEQGDSAMYLCASSLGLHEQYFGPGTRLTVT.

The chain uses TRBV2 and TRBJ1-5; a possible D gene is TRBD1 (5 bases). The CDR3 totals 14 residues. V lost 4 bases to trimming and J lost 6 bases, with 13 bases between them. The germline gives CDR1 SNHLY, CDR2 FYNNEI. The chain's CDR3 is CASSGGGAGQPQHF. The CDR3, as DNA: TGTGCCAGCAGTGGGGGCGGGGCGGGTCAGCCCCAGCATTTT.

This clone was seen only a few times. This sequence joins TRBV4-3 and TRBJ2-3; 10 nucleotides align to TRBD2. The V gene's germline CDR1 is LGHNA and CDR2 YSLEER. The CDR3 loop spans 16 amino acids. Unmatched junction bases numbered 7, after V lost 5 bases and J lost 2 bases. This CDR3 is CASSYLAGGTTDTQYF. CDR3 DNA sequence: TGCGCCAGCAGCTACTTAGCGGGAGGAACCACAGATACGCAGTATTTT.

The gene calls are TRBV5-4 and TRBJ2-3; D ambiguous. There are 14 residues in the CDR3. With 2 bases removed from V and 0 bases from J, the gap between germline ends came to 7 bases. Germline lookup yields CDR1 SGHNT and CDR2 YYREEE (reference sequence). The chain's CDR3 is CASSFGRSTDTQYF. For the CDR3, the DNA is TGTGCCAGCAGCTTTGGGCGAAGCACAGATACGCAGTATTTT.

This clone came up a few times. The chain joins TRBV7-9 to TRBJ2-7, with TRBD2 identical over 10 bases. With 0 bases clipped from V and 6 bases from J, the junction kept 5 bases outside the gene matches. Germline loops: CDR1 SEHNR, CDR2 FQNEAQ (reference sequence). The CDR3 runs to 15 residues. In DNA, the CDR3 is TGTGCCAGCAGCTTAGCCACTAGCGGGACTCGCGAGCAGTACTTC. It specifies CASSLATSGTREQYF. Variable domain in full (rest from reference TRBV7-9 and TRBJ2-7): DTGVSQNPRHKITKRGQNVTFRCDPISEHNRLYWYRQTLGQGPEFLTYFQNEAQLEKSRLLSDRFSAERPKGSFSTLEIQRTEQGDSAMYLCASSLATSGTREQYFGPGTRLTVT.

The chain recombines TRBV15 with TRBJ1-2; perhaps TRBD1 as D (5 bases). The CDR3 covers 13 residues. With 0 bases removed from V and 7 bases from J, the gap between germline ends came to 9 bases. CDR1 is LNHNV and CDR2 is YYDKDF in the germline V gene (reference sequence). CDR3 in amino acids: CATSREFQGGYTF. CDR3 DNA sequence: TGTGCCACCAGCAGAGAATTCCAGGGTGGCTACACCTTC.

The CDR3 region is CASSHQGTNTGELFF. CDR3 DNA: TGTGCCAGCAGTCACCAGGGGACAAACACCGGGGAGCTGTTTTTT. V and J are TRBV11-3 and TRBJ2-2, with D possibly TRBD1 on 6 matching bases. V lost 6 bases and J lost 2, with 13 bases in between. Looked up from germline, CDR1 is SGHNT and CDR2 is YENEEA. CDR3 length: 15 amino acids.

Here the CDR3 DNA reads TGTGCCAGCAATTTCCGACTAGCGGGAGGGACCAATGAGCAGTTCTTC. Translating it yields CASNFRLAGGTNEQFF. The V and J genes are TRBV28 and TRBJ2-1; the match to TRBD2 covers 14 bases. Germline V CDR1 and CDR2: MDHEN, SYDVKM. Unmatched junction bases numbered 8, after V lost 7 bases and J lost 6 bases. CDR3 length: 16 residues.

V is TRBV6-2 or TRBV6-3 and J is TRBJ2-5; maybe TRBD2 (5 bases). The V gene lost 5 bases and the J gene lost 5 bases, with 18 bases spanning the gap. This CDR3 has 15 residues. Germline CDR1 and CDR2: MNHEY and SVGEGT. The CDR3 DNA is TGTGCCAGCAGTCTTTCACGAGGAGGCTGGGAGACCCAGTACTTC. As protein: CASSLSRGGWETQYF.

This rearrangement joins TRBV7-6 to TRBJ1-3; a weak D match, TRBD1 (5 bases). The germline V and J ends were trimmed by 3 bases and 0 bases, with 9 bases remaining between them. The CDR3 runs to 15 residues. Germline V CDR1 and CDR2: SGHVS, FNYEAQ. The CDR3 loop reads CASSLGRSSGNTIYF. CDR3 nucleotides: TGTGCCAGCAGCTTGGGACGGAGCTCTGGAAACACCATATATTTT.

CDR3 DNA sequence: TGTGCCATCAGTGAGGGACCGGGACTAGGGGTAACCGGGGAGCTGTTTTTT. This gives the protein CAISEGPGLGVTGELFF. This rearrangement joins TRBV10-3 to TRBJ2-2; 8 bases agree with TRBD2. V was pared by 2 bases and J by 5 bases, with 10 bases of the junction left unmatched. CDR1 is ENHRY and CDR2 is SYGVKD in the germline V gene. The CDR3 covers 17 residues.

The chain couples TRBV6-5 to TRBJ2-2; D call uncertain. Germline V gives CDR1 MNHEY, CDR2 SVGAGI. The CDR3 loop spans 12 amino acids. Trimming took 1 base from V and 4 from J, leaving 1 base between them. The CDR3 is CASSYFTGELFF. The CDR3 region has the DNA TGTGCCAGCAGTTACTTCACCGGGGAGCTGTTTTTT.

The chain links TRBV5-1 to TRBJ1-2; tentatively, D is TRBD1 (5 bases). Per the germline V gene, CDR1 is SGHRS and CDR2 is YFSETQ. V lost 4 bases and J lost 8, with 15 bases in between. This CDR3 comprises 13 residues. This CDR3 reads CASSPDTDSGYTF. CDR3 in DNA: TGCGCCAGCAGCCCGGACACGGATTCAGGCTACACCTTC.

The chain combines TRBV13 with TRBJ2-7; 9 bases are shared with TRBD1. In germline, CDR1 is PRHDT, CDR2 FYEKMQ (reference sequence). CDR3 length: 14 amino acids. J lost 5 bases, V lost 2 bases, and 4 bases had no gene match. CDR3 protein: CASSLNRGLNEQYF. The CDR3 region has the DNA TGTGCCAGCAGCTTAAACAGGGGGCTGAACGAGCAGTACTTC.

The rearrangement links TRBV3-1 (or the pseudogene TRBV3-2) to TRBJ2-5; TRBD1 agrees at 9 bases. The V gene end was trimmed by 5 bases and the J gene end by 0 bases; junction bases not matched to a gene: 10. The CDR3 has 17 amino acids. The V gene's germline CDR1 is LGHDT and CDR2 YNNKEL (reference sequence). CDR3 loop: CASSKRTGARYQETQYF. The CDR3 DNA sequence: TGTGCCAGCAGCAAACGGACAGGGGCTAGGTACCAAGAGACCCAGTACTTC.